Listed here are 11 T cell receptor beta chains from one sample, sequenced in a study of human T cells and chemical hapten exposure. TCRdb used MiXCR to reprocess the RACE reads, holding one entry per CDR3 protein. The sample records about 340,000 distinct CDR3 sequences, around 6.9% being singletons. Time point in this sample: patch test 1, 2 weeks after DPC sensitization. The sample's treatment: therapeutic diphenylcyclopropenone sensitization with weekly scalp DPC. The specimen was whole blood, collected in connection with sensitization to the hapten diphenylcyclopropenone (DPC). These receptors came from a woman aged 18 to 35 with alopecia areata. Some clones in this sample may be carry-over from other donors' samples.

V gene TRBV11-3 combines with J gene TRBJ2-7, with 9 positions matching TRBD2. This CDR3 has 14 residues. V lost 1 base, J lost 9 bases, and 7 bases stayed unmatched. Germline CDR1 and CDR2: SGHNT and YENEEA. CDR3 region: CASSLGGGAVRQYF. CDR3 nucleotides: TGTGCCAGCAGCTTAGGCGGGGGGGCCGTAAGGCAGTACTTC.

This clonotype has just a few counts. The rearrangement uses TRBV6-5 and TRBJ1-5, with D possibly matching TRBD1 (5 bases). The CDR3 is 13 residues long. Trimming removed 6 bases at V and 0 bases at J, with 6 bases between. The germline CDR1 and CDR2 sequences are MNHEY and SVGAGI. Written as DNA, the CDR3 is TGTGCCAGCAGAACAGGTAGCAATCAGCCCCAGCATTTT. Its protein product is CASRTGSNQPQHF.

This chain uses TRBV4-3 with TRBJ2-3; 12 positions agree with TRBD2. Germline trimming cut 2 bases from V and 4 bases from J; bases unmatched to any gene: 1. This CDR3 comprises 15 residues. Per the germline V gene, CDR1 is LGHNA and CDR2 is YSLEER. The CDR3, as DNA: TGCGCCAGCAGCCAACTAGCGGGGGGGGCAGATACGCAGTATTTT. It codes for CASSQLAGGADTQYF.

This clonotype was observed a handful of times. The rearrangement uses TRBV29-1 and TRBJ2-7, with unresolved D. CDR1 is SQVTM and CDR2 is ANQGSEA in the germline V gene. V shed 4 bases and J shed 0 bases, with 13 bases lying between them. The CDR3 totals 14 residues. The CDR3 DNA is TGCAGCGTTGGGGCAGCCCAGCGCTCCTACGAGCAGTACTTC. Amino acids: CSVGAAQRSYEQYF.

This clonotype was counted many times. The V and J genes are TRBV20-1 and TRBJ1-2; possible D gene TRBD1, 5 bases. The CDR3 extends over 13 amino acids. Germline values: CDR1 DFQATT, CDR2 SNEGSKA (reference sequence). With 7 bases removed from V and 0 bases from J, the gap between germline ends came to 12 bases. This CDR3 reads CSGKGSTNYGYTF. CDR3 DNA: TGCAGTGGGAAGGGGTCGACTAACTATGGCTACACCTTC.

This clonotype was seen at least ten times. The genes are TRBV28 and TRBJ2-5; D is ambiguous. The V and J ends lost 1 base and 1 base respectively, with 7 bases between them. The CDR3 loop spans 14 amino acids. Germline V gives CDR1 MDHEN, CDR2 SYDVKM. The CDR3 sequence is CASSLSGSQETQYF. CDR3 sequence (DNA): TGTGCCAGCAGTTTATCGGGCAGCCAAGAGACCCAGTACTTC.

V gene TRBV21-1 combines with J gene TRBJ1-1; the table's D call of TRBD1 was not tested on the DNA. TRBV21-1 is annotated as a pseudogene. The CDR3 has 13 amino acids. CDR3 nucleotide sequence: TGTGCCCGGTTGTCCAGCATGAACACTGAAGCTTTCTTT. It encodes CARLSSMNTEAFF.

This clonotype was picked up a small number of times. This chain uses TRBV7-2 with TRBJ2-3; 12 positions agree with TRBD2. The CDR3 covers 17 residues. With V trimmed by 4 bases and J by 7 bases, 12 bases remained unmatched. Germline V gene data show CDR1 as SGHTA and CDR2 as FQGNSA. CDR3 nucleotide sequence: TGTGCCAGCAGCTGGGCCCCTAGCGGGGGGGCGTCAAATACGCAGTATTTT. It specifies CASSWAPSGGASNTQYF.

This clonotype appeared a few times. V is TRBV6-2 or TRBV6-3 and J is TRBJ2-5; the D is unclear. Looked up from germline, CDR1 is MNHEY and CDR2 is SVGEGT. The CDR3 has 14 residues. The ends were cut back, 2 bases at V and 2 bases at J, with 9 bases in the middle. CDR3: CASSYRVQQETQYF. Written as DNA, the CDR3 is TGTGCCAGCAGTTACCGGGTTCAGCAAGAGACCCAGTACTTC.

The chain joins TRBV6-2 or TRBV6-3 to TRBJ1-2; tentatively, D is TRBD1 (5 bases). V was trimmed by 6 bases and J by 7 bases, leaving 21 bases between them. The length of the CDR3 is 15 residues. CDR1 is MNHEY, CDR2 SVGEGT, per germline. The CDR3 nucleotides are TGTGCCAGCAGCCCCATGAGCAGGGCGCCTGGTGGCTACACCTTC. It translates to CASSPMSRAPGGYTF.

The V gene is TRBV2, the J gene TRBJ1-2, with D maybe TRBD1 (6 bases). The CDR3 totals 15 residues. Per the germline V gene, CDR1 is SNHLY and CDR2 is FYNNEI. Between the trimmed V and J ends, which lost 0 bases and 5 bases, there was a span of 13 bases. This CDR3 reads CASSEALERGYGYTF. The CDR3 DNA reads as TGTGCCAGCAGTGAAGCGCTTGAAAGGGGGTATGGCTACACCTTC.